What follows describes a single T cell receptor beta chain. This sample is drawn from a study of blood T cell repertoires in COVID-19. Across the study: Specimens from acute and convalescent COVID-19 originated in the United States, Italy and Spain. T cells, B-cell-depleted T cells, or PBMCs supplied cDNA or gDNA.

Seattle participants joined during active infection and were tracked over time. Authors' processing steps: Reference gene primer amplification gave nucleated cell count estimates. TCRdb's table, derived via immunoSEQ multiplex PCR, lists solely in-frame clones and lacks some. That table gives V, J and clone size, and the DNA gave D and trimming. The profile shows about 250,000 clones, around 81% of them singletons. The origin of this receptor is a person aged 70 to 80 with COVID-19, enrolled during active disease. Material: peripheral blood.

CDR3 protein: CASSYRPTTSGEQYF. CDR3 nucleotides: TGTGCCAGCAGTTACCGGCCTACGACTAGCGGCGAGCAGTACTTC. The J gene is TRBJ2-7, the V gene TRBV6-6, with 9 bases that match TRBD2. Germline CDR1 is MNHNY and CDR2 is SVGAGI (reference sequence). This CDR3 comprises 15 residues. After removal of 2 bases from V and 6 bases from J, the junction contained 8 bases not matched to a gene.